One sample yielded the 16 T cell receptor beta chains listed below, sequenced in a study of T cells after yellow fever vaccination. TCRdb used MiXCR to reprocess the 5' RACE reads, holding one entry per CDR3 protein. The sample holds some 320,000 distinct CDR3 sequences, roughly 9.4% seen once. The material sequenced was PBMCs, taken on the day of the first yellow fever vaccination. These receptors came from a man aged 18 to 35 who received the YFV17D yellow fever vaccine.

The table lists this clonotype with a few counts. The chain combines TRBV4-3 with TRBJ2-4, with 8 bases that match TRBD1. Germline CDR1 reads LGHNA; CDR2 reads YSLEER. This CDR3 is 16 amino acids long. V lost 1 base, J lost 0 bases, and 2 bases stayed unmatched. CDR3 nucleotides: TGCGCCAGCAGCCAAGGGACAGGGCTAGCCAAAAACATTCAGTACTTC. Its protein is CASSQGTGLAKNIQYF.

This clonotype was found a few times. The rearrangement uses TRBV7-6 and TRBJ2-3; D gene ambiguous. The CDR3 extends over 12 amino acids. Trimming stripped 4 bases from V and 7 bases from J, with 9 bases between. The V gene's germline CDR1 is SGHVS and CDR2 FNYEAQ. CDR3 coding DNA: TGTGCCAGCAGCTCCGCCGGTAATACGCAGTATTTT. Residues: CASSSAGNTQYF.

This clonotype was seen repeatedly, ten times or more. This chain connects TRBV3-1 to TRBJ2-3; no reliable D call. From germline, CDR1 is LGHDT and CDR2 YNNKEL (reference sequence). CDR3 length equals 14 residues. Deletions cut 1 base from V and 6 bases from J, with 11 bases between. CDR3 amino acids: CASSQAPPPDTQYF. The CDR3 nucleotides are TGTGCCAGCAGCCAAGCACCCCCCCCGGATACGCAGTATTTT.

This clonotype was observed a few times. This chain uses TRBV6-4 with TRBJ2-3; 12 positions match TRBD2. CDR3 size: 16 residues. The trim removed 3 bases at V and 5 bases at J, leaving 6 bases unmatched. The V gene's germline CDR1 is MRHNA and CDR2 SNTAGT. CDR3: CASSELAGGRGDTQYF. For the CDR3, the DNA is TGTGCCAGCAGTGAACTAGCGGGGGGCCGCGGAGATACGCAGTATTTT.

The table lists this clonotype with a few counts. The chain carries TRBV20-1 and TRBJ2-5; D ambiguous. The germline V and J ends were trimmed by 3 bases and 4 bases, with 9 bases remaining between them. The CDR3 is 12 amino acids. Germline V lookup: CDR1 DFQATT, CDR2 SNEGSKA (reference sequence). In DNA, the CDR3 is TGCAGTGCTAGCAGGCCAAGAGAGACCCAGTACTTC. Amino acids: CSASRPRETQYF.

A few counts support this clonotype. The V gene is TRBV20-1, the J gene TRBJ2-3, with D possibly being TRBD1 (6 bases). The V and J ends lost 6 bases and 4 bases respectively, with 11 bases between them. The CDR3 runs 12 residues. Looked up from germline, CDR1 is DFQATT and CDR2 is SNEGSKA (reference sequence). CDR3 nucleotides: TGCAGTGCCGAGAAGGGGGCAGATACGCAGTATTTT. Protein product: CSAEKGADTQYF.

The chain has TRBV21-1 and TRBJ2-3; TRBD2 is the table's D call and was not checked against the DNA. TRBV21-1 is a pseudogene. The CDR3 extends over 19 amino acids. CDR3 residues: CASSKEAGGNEVITDTQYF. CDR3 DNA: TGTGCCAGCAGCAAAGAAGCGGGGGGAAACGAAGTGATCACAGATACGCAGTATTTT.

This clonotype has just a few counts. The chain recombines TRBV5-6 with TRBJ2-1; 7 positions match TRBD1. The germline gives CDR1 SGHDT, CDR2 YYEEEE. Trimming took 4 bases from V and 4 from J; bases not matched to a gene: 5. The CDR3 loop spans 14 amino acids. CDR3 sequence (DNA): TGTGCCAGCAGCAGAATGGGACAGTACAATGAGCAGTTCTTC. It is translated as CASSRMGQYNEQFF.

V is TRBV10-3 and J is TRBJ2-2; TRBD1 aligns across 7 bases. The CDR3 spans 13 residues. The V gene's germline CDR1 is ENHRY and CDR2 SYGVKD. The trim removed 7 bases at V and 5 bases at J, leaving 4 bases unmatched. Here the CDR3 DNA reads TGTGCCATCAAGGGGGCTGGAACCGGGGAGCTGTTTTTT. Protein product: CAIKGAGTGELFF.

A remark on this clonotype: This clone may be a read error of a much larger clone one base away. The rearrangement uses TRBV7-9 and TRBJ2-5; D is possibly TRBD1 (6 bases). Per germline, CDR1 SEHNR and CDR2 FQNEAQ (reference sequence). CDR3 length: 13 residues. The CDR3 DNA is TGTGCCAGCAGACGGGACACCCAAGAGACCCAGAACTTC. This sequence encodes CASRRDTQETQNF.

This clonotype was seen many times. The chain is built from TRBV5-4 and TRBJ2-7; perhaps D is TRBD1 or TRBD2 (6 bases each). V dropped 1 base and J dropped 7 bases, with 12 bases sitting between them. Germline loops: CDR1 SGHNT, CDR2 YYREEE (reference sequence). The CDR3 sequence is 13 residues long. The CDR3 coding sequence is TGTGCCAGCAGCTTGTGGGGGGCGGGTGAGCAGTACTTC. Amino acid sequence: CASSLWGAGEQYF.

This clonotype has just a few counts. This sequence joins TRBV5-6 and TRBJ2-3, with 7 positions matching TRBD1. The CDR3 is made up of 14 amino acids. The germline V gene encodes CDR1 SGHDT and CDR2 YYEEEE. The ends lost 7 bases at V and 3 bases at J; junction bases unmatched: 8. CDR3 amino acids: CASATGTATDTQYF. For the CDR3, the DNA is TGTGCCAGCGCCACCGGGACAGCTACAGATACGCAGTATTTT.

This clonotype came up many times. The chain recombines TRBV5-1 with TRBJ2-1; D uncertain. The germline V gene has CDR1 SGHRS and CDR2 YFSETQ. The V and J ends lost 4 bases and 2 bases respectively, with 10 bases between them. This CDR3 comprises 14 residues. The CDR3, as DNA: TGCGCCAGCAGCCCCGCCCCCGCCTACAATGAGCAGTTCTTC. Protein sequence: CASSPAPAYNEQFF.

V usage is TRBV19 and J usage is TRBJ2-7, with D unclear. The V end was cut by 6 bases, the J end by 3 bases, with 12 bases between. Germline V gene data show CDR1 as LNHDA and CDR2 as SQIVND (reference sequence). This CDR3 spans 13 amino acids. The CDR3 DNA is TGTGCCAGTAGCGCGGCAGCCCACTACGAGCAGTACTTC. It yields the protein CASSAAAHYEQYF.

This clonotype showed up many times. This chain connects TRBV29-1 to TRBJ2-1; weak D call: TRBD2 (6 bases). CDR3 size: 16 residues. V lost 3 bases and J lost 4, with 19 bases in between. Germline V CDR1 and CDR2: SQVTM, ANQGSEA. The CDR3 coding sequence is TGCAGCGTTGAGTCCGGGGCCGGAGGGGAGTACAATGAGCAGTTCTTC. The encoded protein is CSVESGAGGEYNEQFF.

The sample holds a few counts of this clonotype. The chain is built from TRBV3-1 and TRBJ1-6; no clear D. Germline CDR1 LGHDT, CDR2 YNNKEL (reference sequence). The V end was cut by 3 bases, the J end by 7 bases, with 10 bases between. There are 14 residues in the CDR3. This CDR3 is CASSQRHRNSPLHF. The CDR3 coding sequence is TGTGCCAGCAGCCAGCGACACCGAAATTCACCCCTCCACTTT.